Sequencing of this TCR beta chain was carried out in a study of spatial heterogeneity in lung cancer. Looking at the study overall: Available PBMC from follow-up, collected a median of roughly two years after resection, underwent sequencing. Each time, sequencing found more beta-chain sequences than alpha-chain sequences.

A remark on this clonotype: Its target is not known.

Study results and caveats: Ubiquitous expanded tumor TCRs were observed in blood more at resection than follow-up.

TCRdb re-called the 5' RACE reads with MiXCR, one entry per CDR3 protein. The sample includes about 120,000 distinct CDR3 sequences, 10% to 15% seen only once; the top ten take around 16%. The time point: blood at routine non-recurrence follow-up after resection. Unsorted tumor, nontumor lung tissue or cryopreserved PBMC supplied the whole RNA. CDR1 is SGHNT and CDR2 is YYREEE in the germline V gene (reference sequence). This CDR3 comprises 15 residues. The junction had 5 bases not matched to a gene; V was cut back by 4 bases and J by 4 bases. This specimen was PBMCs, taken at follow-up. The gene calls are TRBV5-4 and TRBJ2-2; 9 nucleotides match TRBD1. The sequence was collected from a male donor with early-stage non-small cell lung cancer. The CDR3 region has the DNA TGTGCCAGCAGCGGGACAGGGATAAGCACCGGGGAGCTGTTTTTT. Translated, it gives CASSGTGISTGELFF. The whole variable domain, remainder taken from reference TRBV5-4 and TRBJ2-2, is ETGVTQSPTHLIKTRGQQVTLRCSSQSGHNTVSWYQQALGQGPQFIFQYYREEENGRGNFPPRFSGLQFPNYSSELNVNALELDDSALYLCASSGTGISTGELFFGEGSRLTVL.